These 32 T cell receptor beta chains share one sample of origin, sequenced in a study of T cells in Graves' hyperthyroidism and ophthalmopathy. RNA transcripts were the template for amplifying TCR beta CDR3 regions. First-round RT-PCR with HTBI primers amplified the TCR CDR3 region. TCRdb re-analysed the multiplex PCR reads in MiXCR, keeping a single row per CDR3 protein. This table holds nearly 600,000 distinct CDR3 sequences, 14% found once. Sample: blood. These receptors came from a woman in her twenties or thirties with Graves' hyperthyroidism that later progressed to Graves' ophthalmopathy.

This clonotype was observed many times. The chain uses TRBV30 and TRBJ2-1, with D unresolved. Per the germline V gene, CDR1 is GTSNPN and CDR2 is SVGIG (reference sequence). The length of the CDR3 is 16 residues. The V and J ends lost 0 bases and 2 bases respectively, with 14 bases between them. CDR3 sequence: CAWSVHAALAYNEQFF. The DNA for the CDR3 is TGTGCCTGGAGTGTACATGCAGCGCTGGCCTACAATGAGCAGTTCTTC.

This clonotype was seen a handful of times. This rearrangement joins TRBV25-1 to TRBJ2-2; TRBD1 is a possible D gene (6 bases). CDR1 and CDR2 (germline): MGHDK, SYGVNS. The CDR3 totals 14 residues. V was shortened by 3 bases and J by 4 bases, with 9 bases between the two germline ends. CDR3 DNA sequence: TGTGCCAGCAGTGATGAGGGGGTCACCGGGGAGCTGTTTTTT. Its protein is CASSDEGVTGELFF.

The CDR3 sequence is CASSINGSPNTEAFF. CDR3 DNA: TGTGCCAGTAGTATAAATGGGAGCCCGAACACTGAAGCTTTCTTT. V usage is TRBV19 and J usage is TRBJ1-1; D not resolved. The V gene lost 2 bases and the J gene lost 1 base, with 11 bases spanning the gap. In germline, CDR1 is LNHDA, CDR2 SQIVND (reference sequence). The length of the CDR3 is 15 residues.

The sample holds many counts of this clonotype. This chain links TRBV6-5 with TRBJ2-3, with 10 bases fitting TRBD2. The CDR3 extends over 18 amino acids. V shed 0 bases and J 0 bases; nucleotides not matched to a gene: 6. CDR1 and CDR2 (germline): MNHEY, SVGAGI. CDR3: CASSYSGTSVPSTDTQYF. Here the CDR3 DNA reads TGTGCCAGCAGTTACTCTGGGACTAGCGTTCCTAGCACAGATACGCAGTATTTT.

This rearrangement joins TRBV6-1 to TRBJ2-7, with 9 nucleotides matching TRBD1. Looked up from germline, CDR1 is MNHNS and CDR2 is SASEGT. The CDR3 is 14 amino acids. J lost 6 bases, V lost 7 bases, and 10 bases had no gene match. The CDR3 coding sequence is TGTGCCAGCACCCCCTCGGGACAGGGACTCGAGCAGTACTTC. It codes for CASTPSGQGLEQYF.

This clonotype was detected ten times or more. This chain connects TRBV9 to TRBJ1-5; D unresolved. V lost 3 bases to trimming and J lost 4 bases, with 17 bases between them. Germline V gene lookup returns CDR1 SGDLS and CDR2 YYNGEE. This CDR3 is built from 16 residues. The CDR3 DNA follows: TGTGCCAGCAGCGCCACCGGCGCCCCAGGAAATCAGCCCCAGCATTTT. Its protein is CASSATGAPGNQPQHF.

In this sample, this clonotype turned up many times. The chain uses TRBV24-1 and TRBJ1-1; unclear D gene. The CDR3 contains 13 residues. CDR1 and CDR2 from the germline V gene are KGHDR and SFDVKD. Trimming removed 4 bases from V and 6 bases from J, with 11 bases in between. For the CDR3, the DNA is TGTGCCACCAGTGACTCAGACCCACCTGAAGCTTTCTTT. This translates into CATSDSDPPEAFF.

This clonotype was detected many times. The chain recombines TRBV6-5 with TRBJ2-1, with D hard to call. The V and J ends lost 2 bases and 3 bases respectively, with 5 bases between them. Germline CDR1 is MNHEY and CDR2 is SVGAGI. CDR3 length: 13 amino acids. The CDR3 protein is CASSYGVYNEQFF. As DNA, the CDR3 is TGTGCCAGCAGTTACGGGGTCTACAATGAGCAGTTCTTC.

This clonotype was counted ten times or more. The chain links TRBV9 to TRBJ2-3; D gene ambiguous. Per germline, CDR1 SGDLS and CDR2 YYNGEE. Deletions cut 3 bases from V and 3 bases from J, with 8 bases between. The CDR3 is made up of 13 amino acids. The chain's CDR3 is CASSALGTDTQYF. CDR3 bases: TGTGCCAGCAGCGCCCTAGGGACAGATACGCAGTATTTT. Drawing the rest from reference TRBV9 and TRBJ2-3, the complete variable domain is DSGVTQTPKHLITATGQRVTLRCSPRSGDLSVYWYQQSLDQGLQFLIQYYNGEERAKGNILERFSAQQFPDLHSELNLSSLELGDSALYFCASSALGTDTQYFGPGTRLTVL.

This clonotype was counted many times. The chain uses TRBV19 and TRBJ1-1; 8 positions match TRBD1. The J segment lost 4 bases and the V segment lost 5 bases, leaving 6 bases of the junction unmatched. The CDR3 has 14 residues. Germline V gene sequence: CDR1 LNHDA, CDR2 SQIVND (reference sequence). The CDR3 region is CASSPDTGGTEAFF. The CDR3 DNA follows: TGTGCCAGTAGTCCGGACACAGGGGGCACTGAAGCTTTCTTT.

There are a few counts of this clonotype. V gene TRBV20-1 combines with J gene TRBJ2-1, with a weak D call TRBD2 (6 bases). The germline CDR1 and CDR2 sequences are DFQATT and SNEGSKA (reference sequence). Trimming removed 5 bases at V and 13 bases at J, with 15 bases between. This CDR3 contains 11 residues. As DNA, the CDR3 is TGCAGTGCTGGGGAGGAGTGGCGACAGTTCTTC. It translates to CSAGEEWRQFF.

This clonotype showed up many times. The rearrangement uses TRBV7-2 and TRBJ1-2; no reliable D call. This CDR3 spans 13 amino acids. Germline CDR1 reads SGHTA; CDR2 reads FQGNSA. The V end was cut by 1 base, the J end by 5 bases, with 8 bases between. The CDR3, as DNA: TGTGCCAGCAGCTTAGGGCCAGTATATGGCTACACCTTC. Amino acid sequence: CASSLGPVYGYTF.

The V and J genes are TRBV5-4 and TRBJ2-1, with D tentatively TRBD2 (6 bases). Germline CDR1 is SGHNT and CDR2 is YYREEE (reference sequence). The CDR3 loop spans 11 amino acids. Trimming pared 1 base from V and 15 bases from J, leaving 11 bases between. CDR3 nucleotide sequence: TGTGCCAGCAGCTTGTACGGGAGCTTGTTCTTC. Encoded protein: CASSLYGSLFF.

This clonotype showed up many times. The chain carries TRBV6-1 and TRBJ2-1; 10 bases are shared with TRBD2. This CDR3 spans 15 amino acids. Per germline, CDR1 MNHNS and CDR2 SASEGT. J was trimmed by 5 bases and V by 6 bases; bases with no gene match: 7. This chain's CDR3 is CASRGIAGGDNEQFF. CDR3 DNA: TGTGCCAGCAGGGGAATAGCGGGAGGAGACAATGAGCAGTTCTTC.

This clonotype came up many times. The chain carries TRBV9 and TRBJ1-1; D remains unclear. Trimming removed 3 bases from V and 2 bases from J, with 14 bases in between. CDR3 length: 15 residues. CDR1 and CDR2 (germline): SGDLS, YYNGEE. In DNA, the CDR3 is TGTGCCAGCAGCGCTACTGGAGACCTAAACACTGAAGCTTTCTTT. It translates to CASSATGDLNTEAFF.

This clonotype was counted many times. The chain employs TRBV28 and TRBJ2-1; 10 bases are a match to TRBD2. The V segment lost 3 bases and the J segment 8 bases; nucleotides outside the gene matches: 4. CDR1 and CDR2 from the germline V gene are MDHEN and SYDVKM. The CDR3 is 14 residues long. The CDR3 reads CASSLASGSYEQFF. The DNA for the CDR3 is TGTGCCAGCAGTTTGGCTAGCGGGAGCTATGAGCAGTTCTTC.

This clonotype has ten or more counts. This rearrangement joins TRBV3-1 to TRBJ1-1, with TRBD1 as a possible D gene (6 bases). This CDR3 has 19 amino acids. Germline CDR1 and CDR2: LGHDT and YNNKEL (reference sequence). Trimming removed 0 bases at V and 0 bases at J, with 20 bases between. The CDR3 region is CASSQDFADSLNMNTEAFF. Written as DNA, the CDR3 is TGTGCCAGCAGCCAAGATTTCGCGGACAGCCTTAATATGAACACTGAAGCTTTCTTT.

At least ten counts were recorded for this clonotype. V gene TRBV3-1 combines with J gene TRBJ2-7, with D perhaps TRBD2 (5 bases). The germline CDR1 and CDR2 sequences are LGHDT and YNNKEL (reference sequence). Trimming cost V 4 bases and J 5 bases, with 12 bases left between them. The length of the CDR3 is 13 residues. The CDR3 DNA sequence: TGTGCCAGCAGCCGCGGGCCACGAGACGAGCAGTACTTC. It is translated as CASSRGPRDEQYF.

This clonotype was detected only a few times. A much larger clonotype is one base distant, so this may be a read error. V gene TRBV30 combines with J gene TRBJ1-2; perhaps TRBD1 as D (5 bases). CDR3 length: 13 residues. Per the germline V gene, CDR1 is GTSNPN and CDR2 is SVGIG (reference sequence). V lost 5 bases and J 6 bases, leaving 16 bases between the germline ends. The CDR3 coding sequence is TGTGCCTGGCGGGACCCAGGGAAGGATGGCTACACCTTC. Residues: CAWRDPGKDGYTF.

This clonotype was seen repeatedly, ten times or more. The chain has TRBV28 and TRBJ2-7; D ambiguous. V was shortened by 5 bases and J by 1 base, with 15 bases between the two germline ends. The length of the CDR3 is 15 residues. Per germline, CDR1 MDHEN and CDR2 SYDVKM. CDR3: CASSPEERLSYEQYF. CDR3 DNA sequence: TGTGCCAGCAGTCCAGAAGAACGTCTTTCCTACGAGCAGTACTTC.

This clonotype was found a few times. The gene calls are TRBV10-3 and TRBJ2-7; possibly TRBD1 for D (5 bases). This CDR3 has 13 amino acids. V was pared by 3 bases and J by 3 bases, with 9 bases between. Germline CDR1 and CDR2: ENHRY and SYGVKD. For the CDR3, the DNA is TGTGCCATCAGTGACAGGGTATTCTACGAGCAGTACTTC. It is translated as CAISDRVFYEQYF.

This clonotype was detected ten times or more. The chain links TRBV30 to TRBJ2-2; D is undetermined. Looked up from germline, CDR1 is GTSNPN and CDR2 is SVGIG (reference sequence). V dropped 2 bases and J dropped 1 base, with 5 bases sitting between them. The CDR3 runs 13 residues. The DNA of the CDR3 is TGTGCCTGGAGTCTCGGGAACACCGGGGAGCTGTTTTTT. It codes for CAWSLGNTGELFF.

This clonotype was counted ten times or more. The rearrangement links TRBV5-6 to TRBJ1-1; 10 bases match TRBD1. The CDR3 contains 15 residues. The junction had 7 bases not matched to a gene; V was cut back by 6 bases and J by 2 bases. Germline assignment: CDR1 SGHDT and CDR2 YYEEEE. The CDR3 nucleotides are TGTGCCAGCATTAGACAGGGGGCGAGTAACACTGAAGCTTTCTTT. This encodes CASIRQGASNTEAFF. Looking up the rest from reference TRBV5-6 and TRBJ1-1 gives the full variable domain: DAGVTQSPTHLIKTRGQQVTLRCSPKSGHDTVSWYQQALGQGPQFIFQYYEEEERQRGNFPDRFSGHQFPNYSSELNVNALLLGDSALYLCASIRQGASNTEAFFGQGTRLTVV.

The chain uses TRBV30 and TRBJ2-7; D is uncertain. CDR1 and CDR2 (germline): GTSNPN, SVGIG (reference sequence). V was clipped by 3 bases and J by 0 bases, with 15 bases between them. The CDR3 covers 15 residues. The CDR3 DNA is TGTGCCTGGAGGGCCTTTGAAGGAGCCTCCTACGAGCAGTACTTC. This sequence encodes CAWRAFEGASYEQYF.

The V call is TRBV5-1, the J call TRBJ1-1, with D unclear. CDR3 length equals 17 residues. The germline V gene encodes CDR1 SGHRS and CDR2 YFSETQ. V lost 0 bases to trimming and J lost 2 bases, with 17 bases between them. Written as DNA, the CDR3 is TGCGCCAGCAGCTTGGATGGGGAAGGGAACCTTAACACTGAAGCTTTCTTT. It translates to CASSLDGEGNLNTEAFF.

This clonotype was counted ten times or more. One end of the junction does not line up with germline, which may come from a read error. The chain has TRBV10-3 and TRBJ2-1; 10 bases are shared with TRBD2. This CDR3 spans 18 amino acids. The germline V gene has CDR1 ENHRY and CDR2 SYGVKD. Here the CDR3 DNA reads TGTGCCATCAGCGAGTCCAGGACTAGCGGAGGAAGGGGCAATGAGCAGTTCTTC. Amino acids: CAISESRTSGGRGNEQFF.

Only a few counts were recorded for this clonotype. A read error may produce the germline difference seen at one junction end. The chain has TRBV7-7 and TRBJ2-2; 12 bases are a match to TRBD2. The CDR3 has 16 amino acids. Germline CDR1 reads SSHAT; CDR2 reads FNYEAQ (reference sequence). In DNA form, the CDR3 reads TGTGCTAGCAGCTTGACTAGCGGGAGTGATACCGGGGAGCTGTTTTTT. This codes for CASSLTSGSDTGELFF.

This chain links TRBV12-3 or TRBV12-4 with TRBJ2-1; D uncertain. The ends were cut back, 3 bases at V and 2 bases at J, with 11 bases in the middle. The CDR3 is 15 amino acids. Here the CDR3 reads CASSFGWRTYNEQFF. For the CDR3, the DNA is TGTGCCAGCAGTTTTGGTTGGCGAACCTACAATGAGCAGTTCTTC.

This clonotype was detected ten times or more. This chain connects TRBV12-3 or TRBV12-4 to TRBJ1-3; 8 nucleotides agree with TRBD1. Unmatched junction bases numbered 1, after V lost 6 bases and J lost 3 bases. This CDR3 comprises 13 residues. CDR3 DNA: TGTGCCAGCAGCGGACAGGGTGGAAACACCATATATTTT. Translating gives CASSGQGGNTIYF.

This clonotype was found many times. The chain uses TRBV13 and TRBJ2-7; D gene ambiguous. The CDR3 runs to 14 residues. Germline V lookup: CDR1 PRHDT, CDR2 FYEKMQ (reference sequence). The V end lost 4 bases, the J end lost 3 bases, and 13 bases lay between the germline ends. CDR3 DNA: TGTGCCAGCAGCTCAACTTCTATAAGCTACGAGCAGTACTTC. It is translated as CASSSTSISYEQYF.

This clonotype was observed at least ten times. CDR3 nucleotide sequence: TGTGCCAGCAGCCTAGGAAGCTTAGGGGATACGCAGTATTTT. This translates into CASSLGSLGDTQYF. The chain is built from TRBV28 and TRBJ2-3, with D hard to call. Germline lookup yields CDR1 MDHEN and CDR2 SYDVKM. Trimming pared 6 bases from V and 6 bases from J, leaving 16 bases between. The CDR3 loop spans 14 amino acids.

This chain joins TRBV20-1 and TRBJ2-7; D ambiguous. Germline CDR1 DFQATT, CDR2 SNEGSKA (reference sequence). Trimming cost V 1 base and J 2 bases, with 12 bases left between them. The CDR3 extends over 14 amino acids. CDR3 sequence: CSARGEGPPYEQYF. DNA for the CDR3: TGCAGTGCTAGAGGAGAAGGGCCGCCCTACGAGCAGTACTTC.